The 13 T cell receptor beta chains below were found in one sample sequenced in a study of cytomegalovirus exposure and HLA in healthy donors. The PCR was carried out with 60 Vbeta primers and 13 Jbeta primers. Sequencing used immunoSEQ multiplex PCR; TCRdb keeps in-frame clones, though not all of them. The table has approximately 100,000 clones, about 9.4% seen once; the top ten hold roughly 5%. The sequenced sample consisted of PBMCs. The receptors derive from a man aged 35-49 years in good health and CMV-seropositive.

The chain carries TRBV7-2 and TRBJ1-2; 7 bases are a match to TRBD1. This CDR3 spans 15 amino acids. V dropped 7 bases and J dropped 3; count of bases not matched to a gene: 11. In germline, CDR1 is SGHTA, CDR2 FQGNSA. The CDR3 sequence: CASTPNRGRYYGYTF. In nucleotides, the CDR3 is TGTGCCAGCACCCCTAACAGGGGCCGTTACTATGGCTACACCTTC.

This clone was seen only a few times. The chain joins TRBV29-1 to TRBJ2-5; 9 bases map to TRBD2. Germline V gene lookup returns CDR1 SQVTM and CDR2 ANQGSEA. Trimming at V came to 4 bases and at J to 5 bases, leaving 5 bases not matched to a gene. The CDR3 extends over 13 amino acids. In nucleotides, the CDR3 is TGCAGCGTTGGTAGCGGGAGTTTGGAGACCCAGTACTTC. This gives the protein CSVGSGSLETQYF.

V is TRBV30 and J is TRBJ2-2; TRBD1 might be the D (6 bases). Germline CDR1 GTSNPN, CDR2 SVGIG (reference sequence). The CDR3 consists of 13 residues. V was trimmed by 0 bases and J by 4 bases, leaving 6 bases between them. In DNA, the CDR3 is TGTGCCTGGAGTGTAGGGGGCACCGGGGAGCTGTTTTTT. This codes for CAWSVGGTGELFF.

This clone was picked up a small number of times. The chain couples TRBV5-8 to TRBJ1-5; TRBD1 aligns across 8 bases. This CDR3 contains 15 residues. Per germline, CDR1 SGHTS and CDR2 YDEGEE. Trimming removed 0 bases from V and 9 bases from J; junction bases left unmatched: 8. The chain's CDR3 is CASSLVGQGARPQHF. Written as DNA, the CDR3 is TGTGCCAGCAGCTTGGTTGGACAGGGCGCGAGGCCCCAGCATTTT.

V gene TRBV9 combines with J gene TRBJ1-1, with 11 nucleotides matching TRBD1. The CDR3 totals 13 residues. The V gene end was trimmed by 3 bases and the J gene end by 5 bases; junction bases not matched to a gene: 0. CDR1 is SGDLS and CDR2 is YYNGEE in the germline V gene. The CDR3 DNA is TGTGCCAGCAGCGGGGACAGGGGGACTGAAGCTTTCTTT. It is translated as CASSGDRGTEAFF.

The chain uses TRBV28 and TRBJ1-2; D call uncertain. The germline V and J ends were trimmed by 2 bases and 8 bases, with 12 bases remaining between them. Germline assignment: CDR1 MDHEN and CDR2 SYDVKM. CDR3 size: 13 residues. CDR3 sequence: CASSLPATRGYTF. The CDR3 nucleotides read TGTGCCAGCAGTTTACCAGCGACCCGGGGCTACACCTTC.

The chain is built from TRBV11-2 and TRBJ2-4; 13 bases line up with TRBD2. Germline CDR1 is SGHAT and CDR2 is FQNNGV. The CDR3 is made up of 17 amino acids. Trimming cost V 0 bases and J 6 bases; bases outside gene matches: 5. CDR3 bases: TGTGCCAGCAGCTTAGAGGGACTAGCGGGATTCGGAAACATTCAGTACTTC. Its protein is CASSLEGLAGFGNIQYF.

The rearrangement joins TRBV27 to TRBJ2-7; perhaps TRBD2 as D (5 bases). Germline lookup yields CDR1 MNHEY and CDR2 SMNVEV (reference sequence). Trimming removed 6 bases at V and 1 base at J, with 13 bases between. The CDR3 consists of 14 residues. The CDR3 nucleotides read TGTGCCAGCAGCCCACGGGGTGAATCCTACGAGCAGTACTTC. Residues: CASSPRGESYEQYF.

This clone was counted between two and nine times. V and J are TRBV5-6 and TRBJ2-2, with 8 bases identical to TRBD1. The CDR3 runs 16 residues. Germline CDR1 reads SGHDT; CDR2 reads YYEEEE. Trimming cost V 4 bases and J 7 bases; bases outside gene matches: 12. The chain's CDR3 is CASSHLRDRQNGELFF. The CDR3 DNA reads as TGTGCCAGCAGCCACCTACGGGACAGGCAGAACGGGGAGCTGTTTTTT.

The chain is built from TRBV29-1 and TRBJ1-1, with 7 bases aligning to TRBD1. After removal of 1 base from V and 7 bases from J, the junction contained 18 bases not matched to a gene. Germline V CDR1 and CDR2: SQVTM, ANQGSEA. The CDR3 is 17 amino acids. CDR3 nucleotides: TGCAGCGTTGAAGCTCCACAGGGGTGGGAAGCCTGGTATGAAGCTTTCTTT. This encodes CSVEAPQGWEAWYEAFF.

This chain joins TRBV6-5 and TRBJ1-1; 8 bases map to TRBD1. The CDR3 has 13 amino acids. The J segment lost 0 bases and the V segment lost 7 bases, leaving 1 base of the junction unmatched. In germline, CDR1 is MNHEY, CDR2 SVGAGI. In DNA form, the CDR3 reads TGTGCCAGCACAGGGGGCGTGAACACTGAAGCTTTCTTT. Translated: CASTGGVNTEAFF.

J is TRBJ2-5 and V is TRBV5-6, with 14 positions matching TRBD2. Trimming took 4 bases from V and 1 from J; bases not matched to a gene: 6. The CDR3 contains 17 residues. CDR1 and CDR2 (germline): SGHDT, YYEEEE. The DNA of the CDR3 is TGTGCCAGCAGCCCCGGACTAGCGGGAGGCCCCCAAGAGACCCAGTACTTC. Its protein product is CASSPGLAGGPQETQYF. The full variable domain, completed using reference TRBV5-6 and TRBJ2-5, is DAGVTQSPTHLIKTRGQQVTLRCSPKSGHDTVSWYQQALGQGPQFIFQYYEEEERQRGNFPDRFSGHQFPNYSSELNVNALLLGDSALYLCASSPGLAGGPQETQYFGPGTRLLVL.

J is TRBJ2-1 and V is TRBV11-3, with 7 bases lining up with TRBD2. V gave up 5 bases and J gave up 8 bases; unmatched junction bases: 15. The V gene's germline CDR1 is SGHNT and CDR2 YENEEA. The CDR3 sequence is 16 residues long. CDR3 coding DNA: TGTGCCAGCAGCCAAATCAGCGGGACCCTGGTTCATGAGCAGTTCTTC. Translating gives CASSQISGTLVHEQFF.